These 13 T cell receptor beta chains came from one sample sequenced in a study of cytomegalovirus exposure and HLA in healthy donors. With 60 Vbeta and 13 Jbeta primers, the PCR was carried out. Method: immunoSEQ multiplex PCR; TCRdb's copy keeps in-frame clones and lacks some. The sample lists under 95,000 clones, about 75% occurring once. Sequencing input: PBMCs. All receptors derive from a man in his forties in good health and CMV-seronegative.

The rearrangement joins TRBV13 to TRBJ2-7; TRBD2 agrees at 10 bases. V gave up 5 bases and J gave up 10 bases; unmatched junction bases: 8. From germline, CDR1 is PRHDT and CDR2 FYEKMQ (reference sequence). The CDR3 has 13 residues. CDR3 sequence reads: CASSDLAGGVQYF. The CDR3 nucleotides are TGTGCCAGCAGCGATTTAGCGGGGGGCGTTCAGTACTTC.

There are many counts of this clone. The rearrangement joins TRBV15 to TRBJ1-4; D is uncertain. V was shortened by 0 bases and J by 10 bases, with 12 bases between the two germline ends. The CDR3 extends over 14 amino acids. The germline V gene encodes CDR1 LNHNV and CDR2 YYDKDF (reference sequence). CDR3: CATSRDGGLAKLFF. For the CDR3, the DNA is TGTGCCACCAGCAGAGATGGAGGGTTGGCAAAACTGTTTTTT.

The chain recombines TRBV9 with TRBJ1-4; the D gene is possibly TRBD1 (5 bases). The ends were cut back, 4 bases at V and 5 bases at J, with 21 bases in the middle. The germline V gene has CDR1 SGDLS and CDR2 YYNGEE. This CDR3 has 17 residues. The CDR3 is CASSPRGESDENEKLFF. The CDR3, as DNA: TGTGCCAGCAGCCCACGGGGGGAGTCGGACGAAAATGAAAAACTGTTTTTT.

The V gene is TRBV2, the J gene TRBJ1-6; no clear D gene. The V end was cut by 5 bases, the J end by 0 bases, with 5 bases between. The CDR3 length is 14 residues. Germline loops: CDR1 SNHLY, CDR2 FYNNEI. In nucleotides, the CDR3 is TGTGCCAGCAGTCGAGGCTCCTATAATTCACCCCTCCACTTT. This codes for CASSRGSYNSPLHF.

The J gene is TRBJ1-1, the V gene TRBV5-4; D gene unclear. V was pared by 0 bases and J by 4 bases, with 4 bases between. Germline-derived CDR1 and CDR2 are SGHNT and YYREEE (reference sequence). This CDR3 spans 12 amino acids. CDR3 in amino acids: CASSLDSTEAFF. DNA for the CDR3: TGTGCCAGCAGCTTGGACAGCACTGAAGCTTTCTTT.

V usage is TRBV18 and J usage is TRBJ1-5; D may be TRBD1 (6 bases). Germline CDR1 and CDR2: KGHSH and LQKENI. V was trimmed by 4 bases and J by 5 bases, leaving 12 bases between them. This CDR3 has 14 residues. The CDR3 nucleotides are TGTGCCAGCTCACTCGGGACACTTGATCAGCCCCAGCATTTT. Protein sequence: CASSLGTLDQPQHF.

The CDR3 DNA sequence: TGCGCCAGCAGCTTGGCTGGGACACCTTACGAGCAGTACTTC. It is translated as CASSLAGTPYEQYF. This sequence joins TRBV5-1 and TRBJ2-7; maybe TRBD1 (6 bases). Germline V CDR1 and CDR2: SGHRS, YFSETQ. V shed 0 bases and J shed 4 bases, with 11 bases lying between them. The CDR3 is 14 residues long.

The chain joins TRBV6-5 to TRBJ1-3; 7 bases fit TRBD1. With V trimmed by 0 bases and J by 4 bases, 6 bases remained unmatched. The CDR3 sequence is 16 residues long. Germline CDR1 MNHEY, CDR2 SVGAGI. CDR3 amino acids: CASSYSSDRVGNTIYF. The CDR3 DNA sequence: TGTGCCAGCAGTTACTCCTCAGACAGGGTCGGAAACACCATATATTTT.

The V and J genes are TRBV28 and TRBJ2-3, with D possibly TRBD2 on 5 matching bases. There are 17 residues in the CDR3. The V gene lost 0 bases and the J gene lost 0 bases, with 13 bases spanning the gap. CDR1 is MDHEN, CDR2 SYDVKM, per germline. In nucleotides, the CDR3 is TGTGCCAGCAGTTTATGGGTTCCGGGAACTAGCACAGATACGCAGTATTTT. As protein: CASSLWVPGTSTDTQYF.

V gene TRBV5-5 combines with J gene TRBJ1-2; D might be TRBD1 (5 bases). There are 14 residues in the CDR3. The germline V and J ends were trimmed by 9 bases and 4 bases, with 19 bases remaining between them. Germline CDR1 reads SGHKS; CDR2 reads YYEKEE (reference sequence). The CDR3 bases are TGTGCCACCGCCGGTCGTGGGGCCGCCTATGGCTACACCTTC. It specifies CATAGRGAAYGYTF. Drawing the rest from reference TRBV5-5 and TRBJ1-2, the complete variable domain is DAGVTQSPTHLIKTRGQQVTLRCSPISGHKSVSWYQQVLGQGPQFIFQYYEKEERGRGNFPDRFSARQFPNYSSELNVNALLLGDSALYLCATAGRGAAYGYTFGSGTRLTVV.

This chain connects TRBV14 to TRBJ1-2, with no clear D. Trimming stripped 1 base from V and 4 bases from J, with 10 bases between. Germline V gene lookup returns CDR1 SGHDN and CDR2 FVKESK. The CDR3 spans 14 residues. The CDR3 sequence is CASSQAGRPYGYTF. The DNA for the CDR3 is TGTGCCAGCAGCCAAGCGGGGAGGCCCTATGGCTACACCTTC.

This clone was recorded only once. The chain uses TRBV27 and TRBJ1-3; D possibly corresponds to TRBD1 (6 bases). The CDR3 is made up of 14 amino acids. Germline V CDR1 and CDR2: MNHEY, SMNVEV (reference sequence). V lost 5 bases to trimming and J lost 8 bases, with 16 bases between them. In DNA form, the CDR3 reads TGTGCCAGCAGTGCATCCAGGGGTCCGTACACCATATATTTT. Translated: CASSASRGPYTIYF.

V and J are TRBV10-3 and TRBJ2-1, with TRBD2 matching 9 bases. After removal of 10 bases from V and 1 base from J, the junction contained 5 bases not matched to a gene. The germline V gene has CDR1 ENHRY and CDR2 SYGVKD. CDR3 size: 14 residues. This CDR3 reads CATNSGGSYNEQFF. DNA of the CDR3: TGTGCCACCAATAGCGGGGGATCCTACAATGAGCAGTTCTTC.